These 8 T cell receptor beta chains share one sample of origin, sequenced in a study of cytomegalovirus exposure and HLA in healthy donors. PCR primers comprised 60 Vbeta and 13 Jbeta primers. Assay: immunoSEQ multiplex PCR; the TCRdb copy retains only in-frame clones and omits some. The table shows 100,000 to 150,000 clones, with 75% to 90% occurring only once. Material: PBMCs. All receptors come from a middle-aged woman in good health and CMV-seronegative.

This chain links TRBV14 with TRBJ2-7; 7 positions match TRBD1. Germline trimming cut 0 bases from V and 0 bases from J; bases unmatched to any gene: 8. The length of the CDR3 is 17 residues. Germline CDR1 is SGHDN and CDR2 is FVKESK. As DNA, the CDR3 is TGTGCCAGCAGCCAAGATGAGACAGGGCACCCCTCCTACGAGCAGTACTTC. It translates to CASSQDETGHPSYEQYF.

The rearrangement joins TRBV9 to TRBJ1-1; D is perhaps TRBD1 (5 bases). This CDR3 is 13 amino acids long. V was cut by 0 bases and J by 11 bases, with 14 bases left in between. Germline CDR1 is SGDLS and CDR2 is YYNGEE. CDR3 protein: CASSVEGLEEAFF. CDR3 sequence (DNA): TGTGCCAGCAGCGTAGAGGGGTTAGAGGAGGCTTTCTTT.

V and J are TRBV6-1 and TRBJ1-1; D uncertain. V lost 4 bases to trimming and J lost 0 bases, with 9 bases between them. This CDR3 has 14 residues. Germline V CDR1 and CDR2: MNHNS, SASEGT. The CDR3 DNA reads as TGTGCCAGCAGTGCAAGAACAGTGAACACTGAAGCTTTCTTT. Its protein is CASSARTVNTEAFF.

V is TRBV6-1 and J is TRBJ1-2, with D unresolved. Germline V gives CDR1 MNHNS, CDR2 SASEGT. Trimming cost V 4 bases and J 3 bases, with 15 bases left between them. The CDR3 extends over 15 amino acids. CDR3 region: CASSARPRRDYGYTF. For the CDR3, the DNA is TGTGCCAGCAGTGCAAGGCCCCGACGGGACTATGGCTACACCTTC.

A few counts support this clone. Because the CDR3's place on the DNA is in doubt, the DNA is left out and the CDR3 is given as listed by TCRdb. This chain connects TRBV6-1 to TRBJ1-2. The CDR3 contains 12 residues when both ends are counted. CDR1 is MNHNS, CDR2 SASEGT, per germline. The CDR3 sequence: CASSERVGGGSF.

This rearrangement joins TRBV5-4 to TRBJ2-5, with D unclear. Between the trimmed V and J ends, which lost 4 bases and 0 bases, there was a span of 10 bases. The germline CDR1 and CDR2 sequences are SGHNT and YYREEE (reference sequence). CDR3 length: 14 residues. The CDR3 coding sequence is TGTGCCAGCAGCGTCGATCCAGACCAAGAGACCCAGTACTTC. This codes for CASSVDPDQETQYF.

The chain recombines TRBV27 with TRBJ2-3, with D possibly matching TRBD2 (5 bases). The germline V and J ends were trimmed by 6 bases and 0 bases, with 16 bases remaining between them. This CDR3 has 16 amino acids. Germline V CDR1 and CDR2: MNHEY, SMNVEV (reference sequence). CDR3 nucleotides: TGTGCCAGCAGACAGAGCCCGGGATCTAGCACAGATACGCAGTATTTT. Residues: CASRQSPGSSTDTQYF.

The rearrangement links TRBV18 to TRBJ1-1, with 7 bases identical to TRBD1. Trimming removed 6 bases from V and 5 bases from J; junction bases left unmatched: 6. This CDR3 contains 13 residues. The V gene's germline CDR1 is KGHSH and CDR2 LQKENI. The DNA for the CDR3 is TGTGCCAGCTCTCTCGACAGGGTAACTGAAGCTTTCTTT. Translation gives CASSLDRVTEAFF. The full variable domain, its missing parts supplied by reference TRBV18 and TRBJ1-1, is NAGVMQNPRHLVRRRGQEARLRCSPMKGHSHVYWYRQLPEEGLKFMVYLQKENIIDESGMPKERFSAEFPKEGPSILRIQQVVRGDSAAYFCASSLDRVTEAFFGQGTRLTVV.